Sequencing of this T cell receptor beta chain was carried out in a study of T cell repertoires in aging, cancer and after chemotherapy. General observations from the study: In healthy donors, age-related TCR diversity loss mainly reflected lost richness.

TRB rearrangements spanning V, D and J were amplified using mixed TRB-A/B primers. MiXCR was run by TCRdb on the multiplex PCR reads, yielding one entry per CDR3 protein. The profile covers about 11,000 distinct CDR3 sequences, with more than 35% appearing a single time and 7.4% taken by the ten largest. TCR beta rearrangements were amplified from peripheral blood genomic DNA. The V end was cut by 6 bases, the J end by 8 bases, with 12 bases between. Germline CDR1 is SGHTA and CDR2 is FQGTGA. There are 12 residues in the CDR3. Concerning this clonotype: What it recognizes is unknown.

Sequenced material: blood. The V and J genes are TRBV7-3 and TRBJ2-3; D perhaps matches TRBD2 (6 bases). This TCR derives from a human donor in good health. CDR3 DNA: TGTGCCAGCAGTTTAGTGGGGGGTACGCAGTATTTT. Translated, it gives CASSLVGGTQYF.